This T cell receptor beta chain appears in the sequencing data of a study of Graves' ophthalmopathy and Graves' hyperthyroidism. Across the study: Before any treatment was given, at initial diagnosis, peripheral blood was collected.

As the template, RNA transcripts were used to amplify TCR beta CDR3 regions. An opening RT-PCR round employed HTBI primers and preceded a second-round multiplex PCR. TCRdb reprocessed the multiplex PCR reads via MiXCR and lists one record per CDR3 protein. The sample shows 500,000 to 700,000 distinct CDR3 sequences, about a fifth of them seen only once. This clonotype showed up many times. Its antigen remains unknown. CDR3 length: 15 residues. The J segment lost 5 bases and the V segment lost 2 bases, leaving 7 bases of the junction unmatched. Per germline, CDR1 MNHEY and CDR2 SMNVEV (reference sequence). If no ophthalmopathy appeared within 18 months of follow-up, hyperthyroidism was termed stable. Study conclusions and caveats: The majority of expanded thyroid clonotypes above 0.001 frequency also occurred in blood. Ophthalmopathy could be told apart from stable hyperthyroidism by a 13-signature model (approximately 91% sensitivity, about 80% specificity).

The sequence derives from a woman between 18 and 29 years old with stable Graves' hyperthyroidism. Some clones in this sample may be carry-over from other donors' samples. Sequencing was carried out using peripheral blood. The chain links TRBV27 to TRBJ2-7; 9 nucleotides align to TRBD2. The DNA of the CDR3 is TGTGCCAGCAGTTTAAGACAGGGACTAGCCCACGAGCAGTACTTC. Its protein is CASSLRQGLAHEQYF.